Listed below are T cell receptor beta chains from one sample, sequenced in a study of T cells in Graves' hyperthyroidism and ophthalmopathy. TCRdb redid the calling of the multiplex PCR reads with MiXCR, one entry per CDR3 protein. The table has about 410,000 distinct CDR3 sequences, about 15% seen once; the top ten hold less than 15%. Material: blood. All receptors derive from a man in his late teens or twenties with Graves' ophthalmopathy. The CDR3 runs from the conserved cysteine through the conserved F or W. Fields, in order: CDR3 length, clone size, D gene, J gene, V gene, CDR3 protein, CDR3 DNA. The D gene is left open where the match is weak. A clone size is listed for some rows: how often the clone was seen (once, few, many), or a class if it is expanded.

12,many,.,TRBJ2-7,TRBV20-1,CSATPRNYEQYF,TGCAGTGCTACCCCTAGGAATTACGAGCAGTACTTC
14,.,.,TRBJ1-1,TRBV9,CASSAGGLGTEAFF,TGTGCCAGCAGCGCGGGGGGTTTGGGCACTGAAGCTTTCTTT
13,many,.,TRBJ2-3,TRBV12-3/TRBV12-4,CASSSLGTDTQYF,TGTGCCAGCAGCTCCCTAGGGACAGATACGCAGTATTTT
15,few,TRBD1,TRBJ2-7,TRBV10-3,CAISGGQGHSYEQYF,TGTGCCATCAGTGGAGGACAGGGGCACTCCTACGAGCAGTACTTC
16,.,.,TRBJ2-5,TRBV6-2/TRBV6-3,CASSYERGLLQETQYF,TGTGCCAGCAGTTACGAACGAGGGCTGCTACAAGAGACCCAGTACTTC
13,many,.,TRBJ2-5,TRBV2,CASRASWQETQYF,TGTGCCAGCAGGGCTAGCTGGCAAGAGACCCAGTACTTC
16,many,.,TRBJ1-6,TRBV13,CASSSGILSYNSPLHF,TGTGCCAGCAGCTCAGGGATCCTCTCCTATAATTCACCCCTCCACTTT
14,many,.,TRBJ2-7,TRBV5-1,CASSLALSIYEQYF,TGCGCCAGCAGCTTGGCACTAAGTATCTACGAGCAGTACTTC
14,.,.,TRBJ1-2,TRBV20-1,CSARGTEANYGYTF,TGCAGTGCTAGAGGGACAGAAGCTAACTATGGCTACACCTTC
13,.,.,TRBJ1-1,TRBV19,CAREGDVNTEAFF,TGTGCCAGGGAGGGAGATGTGAACACTGAAGCTTTCTTT
12,once,.,TRBJ2-3,TRBV5-1,CVSTGGTDTQYF,TGCGTCAGCACCGGGGGCACGGATACGCAGTATTTT
14,many,TRBD1,TRBJ2-5,TRBV6-2/TRBV6-3,CASSRDREKETQYF,TGTGCCAGCAGTCGGGACAGGGAGAAAGAGACCCAGTACTTC
13,many,TRBD1,TRBJ1-1,TRBV7-9,CASSSQTGTEAFF,TGTGCCAGCAGCTCACAGACAGGGACTGAAGCTTTCTTT
16,.,TRBD1,TRBJ1-5,TRBV19,CASSFLGQGSNQPQHF,TGTGCCAGTAGTTTTCTGGGACAGGGGAGCAATCAGCCCCAGCATTTT
15,many,TRBD2,TRBJ2-3,TRBV9,CASSGGLADTDTQYF,TGTGCCAGCAGCGGGGGACTAGCGGACACAGATACGCAGTATTTT
15,many,TRBD2,TRBJ2-7,TRBV7-2,CASRRSGTSGYEQYF,TGTGCCAGCAGACGTTCCGGGACTAGCGGCTACGAGCAGTACTTC
18,many,TRBD2,TRBJ2-1,TRBV7-2,CASSLSLAGGSSYNEQFF,TGTGCCAGCAGCTTAAGCCTAGCGGGGGGCAGCTCCTACAATGAGCAGTTCTTC
15,.,TRBD1,TRBJ1-6,TRBV11-1,CASGLHRGWGSPLHF,TGTGCCAGCGGACTCCACAGGGGATGGGGATCACCCCTCCACTTT
14,many,TRBD1,TRBJ1-1,TRBV18,CASSPDRKNTEAFF,TGTGCCAGCTCACCGGACAGGAAGAACACTGAAGCTTTCTTT
15,many,.,TRBJ2-7,TRBV7-9,CASSPPETEAYEQYF,TGTGCCAGCAGCCCGCCGGAGACAGAAGCCTACGAGCAGTACTTC
12,many,TRBD1,TRBJ2-7,TRBV30,CAFGQGAYEQYF,TGTGCCTTCGGACAGGGCGCCTACGAGCAGTACTTC
15,many,TRBD2,TRBJ2-3,TRBV5-1,CASSAGLDPTDTQYF,TGCGCCAGCAGCGCGGGACTAGACCCCACAGATACGCAGTATTTT
13,many,.,TRBJ2-7,TRBV7-8,CASSFLGAGEQYF,TGTGCCAGCAGCTTCTTAGGGGCAGGCGAGCAGTACTTC
15,.,.,TRBJ1-5,TRBV27,CASSIGAHSGQPQHF,TGTGCCAGCAGCATTGGGGCCCACTCGGGGCAGCCCCAGCATTTT
15,.,.,TRBJ1-6,TRBV20-1,CSARASYSYNSPLHF,TGCAGTGCTAGGGCCAGCTACTCCTATAATTCACCCCTCCACTTT
16,many,.,TRBJ2-3,TRBV12-3/TRBV12-4,CASSLGLSPSTDTQYF,TGTGCCAGCAGTTTAGGGTTGTCTCCTAGCACAGATACGCAGTATTTT